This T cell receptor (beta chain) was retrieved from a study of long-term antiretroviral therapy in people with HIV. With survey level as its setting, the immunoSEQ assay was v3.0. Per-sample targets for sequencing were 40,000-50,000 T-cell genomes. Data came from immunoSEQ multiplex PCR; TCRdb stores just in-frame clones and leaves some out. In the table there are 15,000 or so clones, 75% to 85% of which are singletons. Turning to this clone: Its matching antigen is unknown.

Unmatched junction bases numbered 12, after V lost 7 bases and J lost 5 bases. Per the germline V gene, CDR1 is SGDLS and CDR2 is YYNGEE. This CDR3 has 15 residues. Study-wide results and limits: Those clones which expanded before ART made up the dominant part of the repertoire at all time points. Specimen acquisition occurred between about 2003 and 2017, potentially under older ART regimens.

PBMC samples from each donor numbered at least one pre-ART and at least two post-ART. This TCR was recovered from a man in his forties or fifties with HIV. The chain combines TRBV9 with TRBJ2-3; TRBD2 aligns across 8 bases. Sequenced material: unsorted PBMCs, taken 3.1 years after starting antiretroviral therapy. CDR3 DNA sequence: TGTGCCAGCTCCGGGCGGGGGGTACTCGGAGATACGCAGTATTTT. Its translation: CASSGRGVLGDTQYF.